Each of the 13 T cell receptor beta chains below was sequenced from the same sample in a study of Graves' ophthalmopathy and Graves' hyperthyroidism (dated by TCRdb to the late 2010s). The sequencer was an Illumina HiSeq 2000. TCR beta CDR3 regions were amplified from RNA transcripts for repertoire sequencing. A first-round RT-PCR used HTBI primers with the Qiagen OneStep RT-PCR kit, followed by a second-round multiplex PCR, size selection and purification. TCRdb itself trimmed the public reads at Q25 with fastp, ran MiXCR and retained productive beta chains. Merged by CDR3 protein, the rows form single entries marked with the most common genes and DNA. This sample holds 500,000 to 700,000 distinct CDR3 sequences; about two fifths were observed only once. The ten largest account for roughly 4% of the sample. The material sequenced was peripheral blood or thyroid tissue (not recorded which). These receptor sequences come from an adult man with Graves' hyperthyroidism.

The CDR3 DNA reads as TGCAGTGCGCGAATAGCGGGGTCCTCCTACGAGCAGTACTTC. Its protein product is CSARIAGSSYEQYF. The rearrangement links TRBV20-1 to TRBJ2-7; 8 bases fit TRBD2. This CDR3 contains 14 residues. In germline, CDR1 is DFQATT, CDR2 SNEGSKA (reference sequence). The V segment lost 6 bases and the J segment 0 bases; nucleotides outside the gene matches: 7.

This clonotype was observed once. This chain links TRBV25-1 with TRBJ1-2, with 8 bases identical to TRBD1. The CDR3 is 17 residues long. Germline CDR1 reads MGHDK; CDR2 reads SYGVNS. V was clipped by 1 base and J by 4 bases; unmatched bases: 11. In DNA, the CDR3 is TGTGCCAGCAGTGAATTAGAGGGGACAGGATCTACCTATGGCTACACCTTC. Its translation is CASSELEGTGSTYGYTF.

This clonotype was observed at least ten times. The CDR3 DNA reads TGTGCCAGCAGTGACATAGCGAACACCGGGGAGCTGTTTTTT. Translating it yields CASSDIANTGELFF. V and J are TRBV25-1 and TRBJ2-2; D unresolved. The germline V and J ends were trimmed by 3 bases and 0 bases, with 5 bases remaining between them. Germline CDR1 MGHDK, CDR2 SYGVNS. This CDR3 comprises 14 residues.

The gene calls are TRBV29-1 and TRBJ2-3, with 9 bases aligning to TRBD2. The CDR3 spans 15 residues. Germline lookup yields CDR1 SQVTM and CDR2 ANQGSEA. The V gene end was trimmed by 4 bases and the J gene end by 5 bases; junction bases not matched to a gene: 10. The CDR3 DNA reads TGCAGCGTTGCTGGCGGGAGGGTGTTAGGAGATACGCAGTATTTT. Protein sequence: CSVAGGRVLGDTQYF.

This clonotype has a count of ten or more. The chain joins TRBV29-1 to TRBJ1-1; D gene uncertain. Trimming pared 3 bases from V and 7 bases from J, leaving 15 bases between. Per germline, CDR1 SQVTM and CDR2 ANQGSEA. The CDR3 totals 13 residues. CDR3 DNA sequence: TGCAGCGTTGATGGGCCAGGAGATCTTGAAGCTTTCTTT. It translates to CSVDGPGDLEAFF.

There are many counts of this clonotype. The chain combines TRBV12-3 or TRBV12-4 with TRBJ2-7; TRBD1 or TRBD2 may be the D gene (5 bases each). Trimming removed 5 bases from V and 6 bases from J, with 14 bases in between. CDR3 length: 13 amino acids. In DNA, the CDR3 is TGTGCCAGCAGTCGCTCTGTGGGGGTCGAGCAGTACTTC. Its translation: CASSRSVGVEQYF.

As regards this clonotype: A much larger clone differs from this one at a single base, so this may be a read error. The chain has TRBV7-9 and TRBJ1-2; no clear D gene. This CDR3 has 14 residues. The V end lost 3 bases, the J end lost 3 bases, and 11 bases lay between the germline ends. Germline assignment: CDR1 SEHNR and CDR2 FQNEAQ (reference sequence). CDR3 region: CASSFEGTYYGYTF. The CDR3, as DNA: TGTGCCAGCAGCTTCGAGGGCACCTACTATGGCTACACCTTC. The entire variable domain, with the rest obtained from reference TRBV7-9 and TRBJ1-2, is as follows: DTGVSQNPRHKITKRGQNVTFRCDPISEHNRLYWYRQTLGQGPEFLTYFQNEAQLEKSRLLSDRFSAERPKGSFSTLEIQRTEQGDSAMYLCASSFEGTYYGYTFGSGTRLTVV.

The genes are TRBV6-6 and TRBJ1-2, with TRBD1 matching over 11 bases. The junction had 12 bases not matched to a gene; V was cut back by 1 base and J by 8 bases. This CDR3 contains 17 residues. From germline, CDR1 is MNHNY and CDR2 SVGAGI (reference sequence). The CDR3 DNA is TGTGCCAGCAGTTACTTCGCTTGGACAGGGGGCGCGGGAGGCTACACCTTC. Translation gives CASSYFAWTGGAGGYTF.

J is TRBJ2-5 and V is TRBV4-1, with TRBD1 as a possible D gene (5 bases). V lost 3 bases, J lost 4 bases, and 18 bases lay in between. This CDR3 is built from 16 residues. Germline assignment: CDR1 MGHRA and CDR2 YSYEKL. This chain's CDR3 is CASSHGRARDGETQYF. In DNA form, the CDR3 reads TGCGCCAGCAGCCACGGAAGGGCCAGGGATGGAGAGACCCAGTACTTC.

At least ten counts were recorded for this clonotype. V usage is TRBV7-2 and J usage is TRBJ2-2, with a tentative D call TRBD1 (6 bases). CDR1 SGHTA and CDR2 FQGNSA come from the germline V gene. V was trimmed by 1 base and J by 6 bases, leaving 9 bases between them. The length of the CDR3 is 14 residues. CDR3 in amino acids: CASSLGPGAGELFF. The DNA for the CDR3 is TGTGCCAGCAGCTTAGGCCCAGGGGCCGGGGAGCTGTTTTTT.

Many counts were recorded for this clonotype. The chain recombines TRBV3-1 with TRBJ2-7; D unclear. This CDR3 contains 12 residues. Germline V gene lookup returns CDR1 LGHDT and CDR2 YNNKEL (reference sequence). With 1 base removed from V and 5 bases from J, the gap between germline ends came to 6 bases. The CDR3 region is CASSQVMDEQYF. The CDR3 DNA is TGTGCCAGCAGCCAAGTGATGGACGAGCAGTACTTC.

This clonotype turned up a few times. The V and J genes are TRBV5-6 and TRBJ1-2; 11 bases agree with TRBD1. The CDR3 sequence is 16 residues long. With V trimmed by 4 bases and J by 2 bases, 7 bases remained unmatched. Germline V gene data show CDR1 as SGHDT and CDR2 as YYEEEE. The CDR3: CASSLSGTGGNYGYTF. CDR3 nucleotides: TGTGCCAGCAGCCTGTCCGGGACAGGGGGAAACTATGGCTACACCTTC.

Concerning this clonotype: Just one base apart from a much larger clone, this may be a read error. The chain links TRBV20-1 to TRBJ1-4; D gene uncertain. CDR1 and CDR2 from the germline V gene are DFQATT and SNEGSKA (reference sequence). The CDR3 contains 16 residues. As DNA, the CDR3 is TGCAGTGCTAGAGATCGGCGTACGGCCTCAAATGAAGAACTGTTTTTT. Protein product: CSARDRRTASNEELFF.